These T cell receptor beta chains were read from a single sample in a study of T cells in tuberculosis. This table comes from immunoSEQ multiplex PCR, and its TCRdb copy is limited to in-frame clones, with some not included. This table has roughly 40,000 clones, around 96% appearing once. Sequences were obtained from PBMCs. The receptors derive from a donor under 30 with latent tuberculosis or without tuberculosis infection. Both conserved end residues are part of each CDR3. The order of the fields is V gene, D gene, J gene, clone size, CDR3 protein, CDR3 DNA. The D gene is left open where the match is weak. Expanded clones get a size class; other rows say once, few or many, or leave the size out.

V gene: TRBV6-1; D gene: -; J gene: TRBJ1-2; clone size: -; CDR3 protein: CASTWGLGNYGYTF; CDR3 DNA: TGTGCCAGCACATGGGGACTCGGTAACTATGGCTACACCTTC
V gene: TRBV18; D gene: -; J gene: TRBJ2-5; clone size: -; CDR3 protein: CASSPRSMEEETQYF; CDR3 DNA: TGTGCCAGCTCACCACGGAGTATGGAGGAGGAGACCCAGTACTTC
V gene: TRBV27; D gene: -; J gene: TRBJ2-2; clone size: -; CDR3 protein: CASSLSMSGELFF; CDR3 DNA: TGTGCCAGCAGTTTATCGATGAGCGGGGAGCTGTTTTTT
V gene: TRBV5-4; D gene: -; J gene: TRBJ2-1; clone size: -; CDR3 protein: CASSLDEGGPGNEQFF; CDR3 DNA: TGTGCCAGCAGCTTGGATGAGGGGGGGCCGGGGAATGAGCAGTTCTTC
V gene: TRBV28; D gene: -; J gene: TRBJ1-5; clone size: once; CDR3 protein: CASSFGDRNQPQHF; CDR3 DNA: TGTGCCAGCAGTTTTGGAGACAGGAATCAGCCCCAGCATTTT
V gene: TRBV29-1; D gene: TRBD1; J gene: TRBJ1-2; clone size: -; CDR3 protein: CSVRTGIYGYTF; CDR3 DNA: TGCAGCGTTCGGACAGGAATATATGGCTACACCTTC
V gene: TRBV5-1; D gene: -; J gene: TRBJ2-5; clone size: -; CDR3 protein: CASSFGAQETQYF; CDR3 DNA: TGCGCCAGCAGCTTTGGAGCCCAAGAGACCCAGTACTTC
V gene: TRBV6-7; D gene: -; J gene: TRBJ2-1; clone size: -; CDR3 protein: CASSYGLYPSSYNEQFF; CDR3 DNA: TGTGCCAGCAGTTACGGACTGTACCCGAGCTCCTACAATGAGCAGTTCTTC
V gene: TRBV5-1; D gene: -; J gene: TRBJ1-2; clone size: -; CDR3 protein: CASSSSDRFYGYTF; CDR3 DNA: TGCGCCAGCAGCTCCTCGGACAGATTCTATGGCTACACCTTC
V gene: TRBV7-9; D gene: -; J gene: TRBJ1-6; clone size: -; CDR3 protein: CASSPKGRAYNSPLHF; CDR3 DNA: TGTGCCAGCAGTCCCAAAGGTCGGGCCTATAATTCACCCCTCCACTTT
V gene: TRBV7-2; D gene: TRBD1; J gene: TRBJ1-1; clone size: -; CDR3 protein: CASSSYDREVEAFF; CDR3 DNA: TGTGCCAGCAGCTCCTATGACAGGGAGGTTGAAGCTTTCTTT
V gene: TRBV4-1; D gene: -; J gene: TRBJ1-1; clone size: -; CDR3 protein: CASSPRLWREWEAFF; CDR3 DNA: TGCGCCAGCAGCCCAAGATTATGGAGGGAGTGGGAAGCTTTCTTT
V gene: TRBV5-1; D gene: -; J gene: TRBJ1-1; clone size: -; CDR3 protein: CASSPRGGEAFF; CDR3 DNA: TGCGCCAGCAGCCCGCGGGGCGGAGAAGCTTTCTTT
V gene: TRBV5-4; D gene: TRBD1; J gene: TRBJ1-6; clone size: -; CDR3 protein: CASSPGQGTQPNSPLHF; CDR3 DNA: TGTGCCAGCAGCCCGGGACAGGGAACCCAACCCAATTCACCCCTCCACTTT
V gene: TRBV7-9; D gene: -; J gene: TRBJ1-1; clone size: -; CDR3 protein: CASSPSTEAFF; CDR3 DNA: TGTGCCAGCAGCCCCTCTACTGAAGCTTTCTTT
V gene: TRBV5-1; D gene: TRBD1; J gene: TRBJ1-3; clone size: -; CDR3 protein: CASSRQGSGNTIYF; CDR3 DNA: TGCGCCAGCAGCCGACAGGGAAGTGGAAACACCATATATTTT
V gene: TRBV28; D gene: -; J gene: TRBJ2-7; clone size: -; CDR3 protein: CASSLRDLYEQYF; CDR3 DNA: TGTGCCAGCAGTTTGAGGGATCTCTACGAGCAGTACTTC
V gene: TRBV29-1; D gene: -; J gene: TRBJ1-2; clone size: -; CDR3 protein: CSAVPDTAGGYTF; CDR3 DNA: TGCAGCGCAGTGCCCGACACGGCTGGTGGCTACACCTTC
V gene: TRBV28; D gene: -; J gene: TRBJ2-7; clone size: few; CDR3 protein: CAGGDRGRHEQYF; CDR3 DNA: TGCGCGGGAGGGGACAGGGGTAGGCACGAGCAGTACTTC
V gene: TRBV7-2; D gene: -; J gene: TRBJ1-4; clone size: -; CDR3 protein: CASSFQGGSGNEKLFF; CDR3 DNA: TGTGCCAGCAGCTTTCAGGGTGGGTCCGGTAATGAAAAACTGTTTTTT
V gene: TRBV11-2; D gene: TRBD1; J gene: TRBJ1-3; clone size: -; CDR3 protein: CASSPTGSHTIYF; CDR3 DNA: TGTGCCAGCAGCCCGACAGGGTCACACACCATATATTTT
V gene: TRBV18; D gene: TRBD2; J gene: TRBJ2-5; clone size: -; CDR3 protein: CASSPRGGRGRWETQYF; CDR3 DNA: TGTGCCAGCTCACCACGGGGGGGGAGGGGAAGGTGGGAGACCCAGTACTTC
V gene: TRBV5-1; D gene: -; J gene: TRBJ1-3; clone size: -; CDR3 protein: CASSLVPTRPGNTIYF; CDR3 DNA: TGCGCCAGCAGCTTGGTTCCGACACGGCCAGGAAACACCATATATTTT
V gene: TRBV7-7; D gene: -; J gene: TRBJ2-3; clone size: -; CDR3 protein: CASSVSPRNTDTQYF; CDR3 DNA: TGTGCCAGCAGCGTAAGCCCTAGGAACACAGATACGCAGTATTTT
V gene: TRBV6-6; D gene: -; J gene: TRBJ2-2; clone size: -; CDR3 protein: CASSYSSKNTGELFF; CDR3 DNA: TGTGCCAGCAGTTACTCGAGTAAGAACACCGGGGAGCTGTTTTTT
V gene: TRBV7-8; D gene: -; J gene: TRBJ2-2; clone size: -; CDR3 protein: CASSFGDTGELFF; CDR3 DNA: TGTGCCAGCAGCTTCGGGGACACCGGGGAGCTGTTTTTT
V gene: TRBV30; D gene: TRBD1; J gene: TRBJ1-1; clone size: -; CDR3 protein: CAWTSRDSNTEAFF; CDR3 DNA: TGTGCCTGGACCTCCCGGGACAGTAACACTGAAGCTTTCTTT
V gene: TRBV30; D gene: -; J gene: TRBJ1-1; clone size: -; CDR3 protein: CAWSVDMGVNTEAFF; CDR3 DNA: TGTGCCTGGAGTGTAGACATGGGTGTGAACACTGAAGCTTTCTTT
V gene: TRBV28; D gene: -; J gene: TRBJ1-2; clone size: -; CDR3 protein: CASTPPAGRGYGYTF; CDR3 DNA: TGTGCCAGCACCCCCCCCGCTGGCAGGGGCTATGGCTACACCTTC
V gene: TRBV5-4; D gene: TRBD2; J gene: TRBJ2-1; clone size: -; CDR3 protein: CASSSWGTSGANEQFF; CDR3 DNA: TGTGCCAGCAGCTCCTGGGGGACTAGCGGGGCCAATGAGCAGTTCTTC
V gene: TRBV27; D gene: TRBD1; J gene: TRBJ1-5; clone size: -; CDR3 protein: CASTRTGGPSFNQPQHF; CDR3 DNA: TGTGCCAGCACCCGGACAGGAGGACCATCCTTCAATCAGCCCCAGCATTTT
V gene: TRBV21-1; D gene: -; J gene: TRBJ2-5; clone size: -; CDR3 protein: CASSSTERGSKETQYF; CDR3 DNA: TGTGCCAGCAGCAGCACCGAGCGGGGGAGCAAAGAGACCCAGTACTTC
V gene: TRBV7-2; D gene: TRBD1; J gene: TRBJ1-5; clone size: -; CDR3 protein: CASSQNSGGQGLQQPQHF; CDR3 DNA: TGTGCCAGCAGCCAGAACTCCGGGGGACAGGGCTTGCAGCAGCCCCAGCATTTT
V gene: TRBV5-1; D gene: TRBD1; J gene: TRBJ2-7; clone size: -; CDR3 protein: CASSGSLTGTGYEQYF; CDR3 DNA: TGCGCCAGCAGCGGCTCCCTGACAGGGACGGGCTACGAGCAGTACTTC
V gene: TRBV9; D gene: -; J gene: TRBJ1-5; clone size: -; CDR3 protein: CASSVGTGGHQPQHF; CDR3 DNA: TGTGCCAGCAGCGTAGGGACTGGGGGCCATCAGCCCCAGCATTTT
V gene: TRBV5-1; D gene: -; J gene: TRBJ1-1; clone size: -; CDR3 protein: CASSGREVPEAFF; CDR3 DNA: TGCGCCAGCAGTGGCAGGGAAGTCCCTGAAGCTTTCTTT
V gene: TRBV30; D gene: TRBD2; J gene: TRBJ2-1; clone size: -; CDR3 protein: CAWSVGASGYNEQFF; CDR3 DNA: TGTGCCTGGAGTGTAGGAGCTAGCGGTTACAATGAGCAGTTCTTC
V gene: TRBV9; D gene: -; J gene: TRBJ2-7; clone size: -; CDR3 protein: CASSVGGIRNYEQYF; CDR3 DNA: TGTGCCAGCAGCGTAGGAGGGATAAGAAACTACGAGCAGTACTTC
V gene: TRBV28; D gene: -; J gene: TRBJ2-3; clone size: -; CDR3 protein: CASSLGTLGVTDTQYF; CDR3 DNA: TGTGCCAGCAGTTTGGGGACTCTTGGGGTGACAGATACGCAGTATTTT
V gene: TRBV6-1; D gene: -; J gene: TRBJ1-2; clone size: -; CDR3 protein: CASSATGPPAYGYTF; CDR3 DNA: TGTGCCAGCAGTGCTACAGGACCTCCCGCCTATGGCTACACCTTC
V gene: TRBV27; D gene: -; J gene: TRBJ1-1; clone size: once; CDR3 protein: CASRRQVPGTEAFF; CDR3 DNA: TGTGCCAGCCGCCGACAGGTTCCTGGCACTGAAGCTTTCTTT
V gene: TRBV4-3; D gene: -; J gene: TRBJ2-3; clone size: -; CDR3 protein: CASSQDGPGRGDTQYF; CDR3 DNA: TGCGCCAGCAGCCAAGACGGCCCAGGGAGGGGGGATACGCAGTATTTT
V gene: TRBV18; D gene: TRBD1; J gene: TRBJ2-7; clone size: -; CDR3 protein: CASSPLGQGLRNEQYF; CDR3 DNA: TGTGCCAGCTCACCACTGGGACAGGGGCTAAGGAACGAGCAGTACTTC
V gene: TRBV5-1; D gene: -; J gene: TRBJ1-4; clone size: once; CDR3 protein: CASSPNSGQILTTNEKLFF; CDR3 DNA: TGCGCCAGCAGCCCCAATTCTGGACAGATTCTCACAACTAATGAAAAACTGTTTTTT
V gene: TRBV2; D gene: -; J gene: TRBJ2-3; clone size: -; CDR3 protein: CAGKGQGADTQYF; CDR3 DNA: TGTGCCGGCAAAGGACAAGGTGCAGATACGCAGTATTTT
V gene: TRBV4-3; D gene: -; J gene: TRBJ2-4; clone size: -; CDR3 protein: CASSQAGDAKNIQYF; CDR3 DNA: TGCGCCAGCAGCCAAGCAGGGGATGCCAAAAACATTCAGTACTTC
V gene: TRBV7-8; D gene: -; J gene: TRBJ1-1; clone size: once; CDR3 protein: CASSLGFGDTEAFF; CDR3 DNA: TGTGCCAGCAGCTTAGGATTCGGGGACACTGAAGCTTTCTTT
V gene: TRBV7-8; D gene: TRBD2; J gene: TRBJ2-5; clone size: -; CDR3 protein: CASSSPGLPQETQYF; CDR3 DNA: TGTGCCAGCAGCTCGCCGGGACTACCACAAGAGACCCAGTACTTC
V gene: TRBV5-1; D gene: -; J gene: TRBJ2-2; clone size: -; CDR3 protein: CASSSGQTMNTGELFF; CDR3 DNA: TGCGCCAGCAGTTCAGGGCAGACGATGAACACCGGGGAGCTGTTTTTT
V gene: TRBV27; D gene: TRBD2; J gene: TRBJ2-5; clone size: -; CDR3 protein: CASSRLAGEETQYF; CDR3 DNA: TGTGCCAGCAGTAGACTAGCGGGGGAAGAGACCCAGTACTTC
V gene: TRBV29-1; D gene: -; J gene: TRBJ1-4; clone size: -; CDR3 protein: CSVVKASNEKLFF; CDR3 DNA: TGCAGCGTTGTGAAAGCATCTAATGAAAAACTGTTTTTT
V gene: TRBV7-8; D gene: -; J gene: TRBJ1-4; clone size: -; CDR3 protein: CASSFRSTANEKLFF; CDR3 DNA: TGTGCCAGCAGCTTCAGGTCGACCGCTAATGAAAAACTGTTTTTT
V gene: TRBV29-1; D gene: -; J gene: TRBJ2-5; clone size: -; CDR3 protein: CSAAKRDNNNQETQYF; CDR3 DNA: TGCAGCGCCGCGAAGAGGGACAATAACAACCAAGAGACCCAGTACTTC